Below are 22 T cell receptor beta chains sequenced from a single sample in a study of T cell changes during pregnancy in multiple sclerosis. Assay used: immunoSEQ multiplex PCR; TCRdb lists only in-frame clones, some missing. The sample lists around 39,000 clones, 85% to 95% occurring once. Input material: PBMCs (not recorded whether the cells were cultured). All receptors come from a female donor with multiple sclerosis, enrolled in a pregnancy study.

This chain joins TRBV30 and TRBJ1-1; no clear D gene. Between the trimmed V and J ends, which lost 7 bases and 4 bases, there was a span of 16 bases. Germline-derived CDR1 and CDR2 are GTSNPN and SVGIG (reference sequence). The CDR3 runs to 13 residues. The CDR3 sequence is CASVPTWGTEAFF. The CDR3 nucleotides are TGTGCCTCGGTACCAACCTGGGGCACTGAAGCTTTCTTT.

The chain uses TRBV6-1 and TRBJ2-1, with 11 nucleotides matching TRBD2. Trimming at V came to 6 bases and at J to 9 bases, leaving 1 base not matched to a gene. Germline lookup yields CDR1 MNHNS and CDR2 SASEGT. The CDR3 loop spans 12 amino acids. In nucleotides, the CDR3 is TGTGCCAGCAGCGGACTAGCGGGTGAGCAGTTCTTC. Amino acids: CASSGLAGEQFF.

The V gene is TRBV18, the J gene TRBJ2-7, with a weak D call TRBD2 (5 bases). Trimming shortened V by 3 bases and J by 3 bases, and 21 bases separated the two germline ends. The V gene's germline CDR1 is KGHSH and CDR2 LQKENI. There are 17 residues in the CDR3. CDR3 loop: CASSPGSMRAFDYEQYF. CDR3 DNA: TGTGCCAGCTCACCCGGTAGTATGAGGGCATTCGACTACGAGCAGTACTTC. The complete variable domain, with remaining parts taken from reference TRBV18 and TRBJ2-7, reads NAGVMQNPRHLVRRRGQEARLRCSPMKGHSHVYWYRQLPEEGLKFMVYLQKENIIDESGMPKERFSAEFPKEGPSILRIQQVVRGDSAAYFCASSPGSMRAFDYEQYFGPGTRLTVT.

The chain joins TRBV18 to TRBJ2-1, with D uncertain. The CDR3 consists of 15 residues. Germline-derived CDR1 and CDR2 are KGHSH and LQKENI. V lost 2 bases and J lost 8, with 16 bases in between. CDR3 sequence (DNA): TGTGCCAGCTCACCAAATATGGTCTCCCCCGATGAGCAGTTCTTC. The encoded protein is CASSPNMVSPDEQFF.

The J gene is TRBJ1-1, the V gene TRBV2; D is possibly TRBD1 (6 bases). Per germline, CDR1 SNHLY and CDR2 FYNNEI. The CDR3 is 13 amino acids. V lost 5 bases to trimming and J lost 2 bases, with 9 bases between them. DNA for the CDR3: TGTGCCAGCAGTATACAGGGAAACACTGAAGCTTTCTTT. This codes for CASSIQGNTEAFF.

The rearrangement links TRBV29-1 to TRBJ2-2; D gene uncertain. The length of the CDR3 is 11 residues. Looked up from germline, CDR1 is SQVTM and CDR2 is ANQGSEA. Deletions cut 6 bases from V and 5 bases from J, with 7 bases between. CDR3 amino acids: CSVIYTGELFF. CDR3 nucleotide sequence: TGCAGCGTCATCTATACCGGGGAGCTGTTTTTT.

This rearrangement joins TRBV19 to TRBJ1-4; D gene unclear. The germline V and J ends were trimmed by 3 bases and 5 bases, with 13 bases remaining between them. Looked up from germline, CDR1 is LNHDA and CDR2 is SQIVND (reference sequence). CDR3 length: 15 residues. The CDR3 coding sequence is TGTGCCAGTAGTATCCCGGCAGCCCAAAATGAAAAACTGTTTTTT. This translates into CASSIPAAQNEKLFF.

The V gene is TRBV7-2, the J gene TRBJ2-5; D may correspond to TRBD1 or TRBD2 (6 bases each). Germline V gene lookup returns CDR1 SGHTA and CDR2 FQGNSA. The V gene lost 1 base and the J gene lost 5 bases, with 14 bases spanning the gap. The CDR3 sequence is 15 residues long. CDR3 sequence reads: CASSLGRGLSETQYF. DNA of the CDR3: TGTGCCAGCAGCTTAGGCCGGGGGCTAAGCGAGACCCAGTACTTC.

V gene TRBV29-1 combines with J gene TRBJ2-1, with TRBD2 identical over 8 bases. There are 14 residues in the CDR3. Trimming took 2 bases from V and 0 from J; bases not matched to a gene: 0. Germline V gives CDR1 SQVTM, CDR2 ANQGSEA. CDR3 amino acids: CSVESGSSYNEQFF. The CDR3 region has the DNA TGCAGCGTTGAAAGCGGGAGCTCCTACAATGAGCAGTTCTTC.

In regard to this clone: Other DNA sequences of this sample code for an identical CDR3. The V and J genes are TRBV6-1 and TRBJ1-1, with D possibly TRBD1 on 5 matching bases. Germline CDR1 reads MNHNS; CDR2 reads SASEGT. V was trimmed by 7 bases and J by 8 bases, leaving 8 bases between them. The CDR3 has 10 residues. The CDR3 spells CASIRTEAFF. The CDR3 DNA sequence: TGTGCCAGCATTCGGACAGAAGCTTTCTTT.

This chain connects TRBV12-5 to TRBJ2-7; 11 bases agree with TRBD2. V was pared by 5 bases and J by 1 base, with 4 bases of the junction left unmatched. Germline V CDR1 and CDR2: LGHNT, FRNRAP. The CDR3 contains 15 residues. The CDR3, as DNA: TGTGCTAGTGGTATCTGGACTAGCGGGTCCTACGAGCAGTACTTC. It encodes CASGIWTSGSYEQYF.

The rearrangement uses TRBV19 and TRBJ2-7, with TRBD1 identical over 7 bases. J was trimmed by 2 bases and V by 3 bases; bases with no gene match: 7. Per the germline V gene, CDR1 is LNHDA and CDR2 is SQIVND (reference sequence). This CDR3 is 15 amino acids long. This chain's CDR3 is CASSIRDRGPYEQYF. The CDR3 DNA reads TGTGCCAGTAGTATTCGGGACAGAGGGCCCTACGAGCAGTACTTC.

The J gene is TRBJ2-3, the V gene TRBV19; a possible D gene is TRBD2 (6 bases). The V gene lost 6 bases and the J gene lost 0 bases, with 13 bases spanning the gap. The CDR3 runs to 15 residues. From germline, CDR1 is LNHDA and CDR2 SQIVND (reference sequence). Here the CDR3 reads CASSPREFSTDTQYF. In DNA, the CDR3 is TGTGCCAGTAGCCCCCGGGAGTTTAGCACAGATACGCAGTATTTT. The complete variable domain, with remaining parts taken from reference TRBV19 and TRBJ2-3, reads DGGITQSPKYLFRKEGQNVTLSCEQNLNHDAMYWYRQDPGQGLRLIYYSQIVNDFQKGDIAEGYSVSREKKESFPLTVTSAQKNPTAFYLCASSPREFSTDTQYFGPGTRLTVL.

This clone showed up just once. J is TRBJ2-1 and V is TRBV2; 11 bases map to TRBD2. Germline CDR1 SNHLY, CDR2 FYNNEI. The trim removed 9 bases at V and 6 bases at J, leaving 4 bases unmatched. The CDR3 consists of 13 residues. The DNA for the CDR3 is TGTGCCAGAAGACTAGCGGGGTCCAATGAGCAGTTCTTC. Its protein is CARRLAGSNEQFF.

The chain has TRBV28 and TRBJ1-5; no firm D call. This CDR3 has 12 residues. Trimming pared 7 bases from V and 4 bases from J, leaving 8 bases between. Per the germline V gene, CDR1 is MDHEN and CDR2 is SYDVKM. For the CDR3, the DNA is TGTGCCAGCACCCTGAATAATCAGCCCCAGCATTTT. It translates to CASTLNNQPQHF.

The chain employs TRBV27 and TRBJ2-7; no clear D gene. V was cut by 6 bases and J by 6 bases, with 12 bases left in between. The CDR3 has 12 amino acids. Germline V gene data show CDR1 as MNHEY and CDR2 as SMNVEV (reference sequence). CDR3 sequence (DNA): TGTGCCAGCAGCCGGCCGGTTGGCGAGCAGTACTTC. Residues: CASSRPVGEQYF.

This clone appeared once. V usage is TRBV5-1 and J usage is TRBJ2-1; D is possibly TRBD2 (6 bases). V was cut by 1 base and J by 1 base, with 9 bases left in between. This CDR3 has 15 residues. CDR1 and CDR2 (germline): SGHRS, YFSETQ. CDR3 residues: CASSLTGDSYNEQFF. The DNA of the CDR3 is TGCGCCAGCAGCTTGACGGGAGATTCCTACAATGAGCAGTTCTTC.

This CDR3 is CATHGQGANTGELFF. CDR3 DNA: TGCGCCACCCATGGACAGGGGGCAAACACCGGGGAGCTGTTTTTT. This sequence joins TRBV5-1 and TRBJ2-2; the match to TRBD1 covers 11 bases. The CDR3 sequence is 15 residues long. The germline CDR1 and CDR2 sequences are SGHRS and YFSETQ. Trimming at V came to 9 bases and at J to 2 bases, leaving 6 bases not matched to a gene.

In this sample, this clone turned up once. The chain is built from TRBV13 and TRBJ1-2; D remains ambiguous. Germline values: CDR1 PRHDT, CDR2 FYEKMQ (reference sequence). V was cut by 4 bases and J by 6 bases, with 12 bases left in between. The CDR3 contains 13 residues. The CDR3 protein is CASSSGGGDGYTF. The CDR3 DNA sequence: TGTGCCAGCAGCTCGGGAGGTGGGGATGGCTACACCTTC.

Of note for this clone: This CDR3 is missing its conserved last phenylalanine or tryptophan, likely due to a read error. It is unclear where the CDR3 begins or ends on the DNA, so no DNA is shown, and the CDR3 is as TCRdb lists it. This chain joins TRBV6-4 and TRBJ2-7; the D call of TRBD2 is as the table states it, not checked on the DNA. Germline V gene sequence: CDR1 MRHNA, CDR2 SNTAGT. A total of 11 residues make up the CDR3, ends included. This CDR3 reads CASSASGPTRR.

J is TRBJ2-1 and V is TRBV4-2; D is ambiguous. Between the trimmed V and J ends, which lost 1 base and 6 bases, there was a span of 13 bases. CDR1 is LGHNA and CDR2 is YNFKEQ in the germline V gene. This CDR3 has 15 residues. CDR3 DNA sequence: TGTGCCAGCAGCCAAGTAGGGATAGCCCCCAATGAGCAGTTCTTC. Translated: CASSQVGIAPNEQFF.

The CDR3 protein is CASNGKDNEQFF. The CDR3, as DNA: TGTGCCAGCAACGGGAAAGATAATGAGCAGTTCTTC. The V and J genes are TRBV6-1 and TRBJ2-1; weak D call: TRBD2 (5 bases). V was shortened by 7 bases and J by 7 bases, with 11 bases between the two germline ends. The CDR3 is 12 residues long. Germline CDR1 reads MNHNS; CDR2 reads SASEGT.